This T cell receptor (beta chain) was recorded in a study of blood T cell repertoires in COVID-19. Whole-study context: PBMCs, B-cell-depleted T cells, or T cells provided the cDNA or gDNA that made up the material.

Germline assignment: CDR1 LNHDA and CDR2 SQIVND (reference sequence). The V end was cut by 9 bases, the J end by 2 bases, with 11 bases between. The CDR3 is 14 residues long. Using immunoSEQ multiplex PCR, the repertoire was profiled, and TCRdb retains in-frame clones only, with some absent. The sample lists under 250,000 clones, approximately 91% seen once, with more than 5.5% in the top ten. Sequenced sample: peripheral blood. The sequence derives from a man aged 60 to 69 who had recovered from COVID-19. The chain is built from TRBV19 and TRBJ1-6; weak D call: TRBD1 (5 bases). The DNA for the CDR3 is TGTGCCAGCAGGGTACTCACCTATAATTCACCCCTCCACTTT. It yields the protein CASRVLTYNSPLHF.